There are a few counts of the clone carrying this TCR beta chain. Its antigen is unknown. This entry is derived from a study of identical twins. TCRdb re-called the 5' RACE reads through MiXCR, storing one row per CDR3 protein. The sample holds around 530,000 distinct CDR3 sequences; roughly 15% are singletons and the top ten take around 0.48%. The study's findings and limits: The models systematically underestimated how much out-of-frame TCR alpha was shared in monozygotic twins. For out-of-frame alpha sequences shared by twins, low generation probability was in excess. Findings came from cross-sectional statistics, without long-term follow-up of donors.

The germline V and J ends were trimmed by 6 bases and 10 bases, with 18 bases remaining between them. The CDR3 is 14 amino acids. The sample was also reused in another study, on yellow fever vaccine responses in identical twins.

The chain uses TRBV12-3 or TRBV12-4 and TRBJ1-4, with D unresolved. The sequencing sample was made of CD4+ T cells sorted from blood. This clonotype was obtained from a woman under 30 in good health. The CDR3 loop is CASSLKPTEAKLFF. For the CDR3, the DNA is TGTGCCAGCAGCTTGAAACCGACGGAGGCAAAACTGTTTTTT.